One sample yielded the 24 T cell receptor beta chains listed below, sequenced in a study of T cell repertoires in aging, cancer and after chemotherapy. The template was genomic DNA from peripheral blood, not RNA. A mixed TRB-A/B primer pool amplified rearranged TRB by multiplex touch-down PCR. A single record per CDR3 protein comes from TCRdb applying MiXCR to the multiplex PCR reads. This table holds about 1,000 distinct CDR3 sequences, about 20% found once. Sequencing was done on a sample of blood. The receptor source for this set is a human donor with a solid tumor.

Within the sample, this clonotype is medium-sized (0.01 to 0.1%). The CDR3, as DNA: TGTGCCAGCAGTCCCCACGGGACTCCCGCCTACGAGCAGTACTTC. The encoded protein is CASSPHGTPAYEQYF. The chain has TRBV12-3 or TRBV12-4 and TRBJ2-7, with TRBD2 as a possible D gene (6 bases). The germline V and J ends were trimmed by 5 bases and 2 bases, with 16 bases remaining between them. This CDR3 contains 15 residues.

This clonotype was detected a few times. The chain has TRBV15 and TRBJ2-1, with D possibly TRBD2 on 6 matching bases. The CDR3 loop spans 16 amino acids. Deletions cut 0 bases from V and 1 base from J, with 10 bases between. Germline CDR1 LNHNV, CDR2 YYDKDF (reference sequence). In DNA, the CDR3 is TGTGCCACCAGCAGAGATCCGGCGGGGTCCTACAATGAGCAGTTCTTC. Translation: CATSRDPAGSYNEQFF.

This clonotype is labeled as large (0.1 to 1%). This chain connects TRBV7-2 to TRBJ2-7; 10 bases line up with TRBD1. This CDR3 spans 15 amino acids. CDR1 and CDR2 (germline): SGHTA, FQGNSA. The J segment lost 4 bases and the V segment lost 4 bases, leaving 7 bases of the junction unmatched. CDR3 protein: CASSSTGTGVYEQYF. In DNA form, the CDR3 reads TGTGCCAGCAGCTCAACCGGGACAGGGGTATACGAGCAGTACTTC.

This clonotype is judged medium-sized. The CDR3 protein is CASSARGYEQYF. The CDR3 nucleotides read TGTGCCAGCTCCGCTCGGGGGTACGAGCAGTACTTC. The chain is built from TRBV18 and TRBJ2-7, with D perhaps matching TRBD2 (6 bases). Per the germline V gene, CDR1 is KGHSH and CDR2 is LQKENI. CDR3 length: 12 amino acids. Trimming pared 6 bases from V and 4 bases from J, leaving 10 bases between.

In this sample, this clonotype turned up once. The chain carries TRBV7-3 and TRBJ2-3; tentative D call: TRBD2 (7 bases). Germline-derived CDR1 and CDR2 are SGHTA and FQGTGA. The CDR3 loop spans 15 amino acids. V lost 2 bases to trimming and J lost 5 bases, with 14 bases between them. This chain's CDR3 is CASSLSGGPGDTQYF. Here the CDR3 DNA reads TGTGCCAGCAGCTTATCCGGGGGGCCAGGAGATACGCAGTATTTT.

V is TRBV2 and J is TRBJ2-2; 8 bases map to TRBD1. CDR1 and CDR2 (germline): SNHLY, FYNNEI. The CDR3 has 15 amino acids. The chain's CDR3 is CVSSDRGRGRGELFF. The CDR3 DNA reads as TGTGTTAGCAGTGATAGGGGCAGGGGGCGCGGGGAGCTGTTTTTT.

This clonotype counts as medium-sized. The chain carries TRBV19 and TRBJ1-5; tentatively, D is TRBD1 (5 bases). This CDR3 contains 14 residues. V was pared by 1 base and J by 3 bases, with 7 bases between. From germline, CDR1 is LNHDA and CDR2 SQIVND (reference sequence). The CDR3 DNA is TGTGCCAGTAGTATAGGGGGCAACAATCAGCCCCAGCATTTT. Translating gives CASSIGGNNQPQHF.

By its share, this clonotype is medium-sized. The V and J genes are TRBV12-3 or TRBV12-4 and TRBJ2-7; a possible D gene is TRBD2 (6 bases). The CDR3 sequence is 13 residues long. V lost 6 bases and J 7 bases, leaving 16 bases between the germline ends. CDR3 DNA sequence: TGTGCCAGCAGAAGACTAGAAAGTGGGGAGCAGTACTTC. Protein: CASRRLESGEQYF.

V gene TRBV10-3 combines with J gene TRBJ2-2; D is undetermined. CDR1 is ENHRY, CDR2 SYGVKD, per germline. V lost 0 bases and J lost 1, with 9 bases in between. The CDR3 has 16 amino acids. CDR3 in amino acids: CAISESNRGNTGELFF. In DNA form, the CDR3 reads TGTGCCATCAGTGAGTCGAACAGAGGGAACACCGGGGAGCTGTTTTTT.

This clonotype was counted only a few times. A read error may account for a junction end that differs from germline. V gene TRBV11-2 combines with J gene TRBJ2-5; tentatively, D is TRBD1 or TRBD2 (6 bases each). The V gene's germline CDR1 is SGHAT and CDR2 FQNNGV. This CDR3 contains 12 residues. The CDR3 sequence: CASSFHGGRFRF. The CDR3 nucleotides read TGTGCCAGCAGTTTTCATGGGGGGCGCTTCAGGTTC.

As regards this clonotype: With a much larger clone just one base away, this may be a read error. V is TRBV20-1 and J is TRBJ2-7; 7 bases fit TRBD1. Germline V gives CDR1 DFQATT, CDR2 SNEGSKA (reference sequence). The CDR3 runs to 15 residues. CDR3 sequence reads: CSAHGAPGQIYKQYF. As DNA, the CDR3 is TGCAGTGCCCACGGCGCCCCGGGACAGATCTACAAGCAGTACTTC.

This clonotype was seen a few times. V gene TRBV5-1 combines with J gene TRBJ2-1; tentatively, D is TRBD1 (6 bases). The CDR3 extends over 16 amino acids. V was trimmed by 1 base and J by 4 bases, leaving 15 bases between them. Germline V gene sequence: CDR1 SGHRS, CDR2 YFSETQ. CDR3 bases: TGCGCCAGCAGCTTGAGTCCGGACAGCCTTTACAATGAGCAGTTCTTC. It specifies CASSLSPDSLYNEQFF.

In its sample, this clonotype ranks as large. J is TRBJ1-3 and V is TRBV6-1; D gene unclear. CDR1 MNHNS and CDR2 SASEGT come from the germline V gene. The germline V and J ends were trimmed by 4 bases and 0 bases, with 10 bases remaining between them. The CDR3 totals 15 residues. CDR3 nucleotides: TGTGCCAGCAGTGGCGTGGGGATCTCTGGAAACACCATATATTTT. It translates to CASSGVGISGNTIYF.

The chain combines TRBV19 with TRBJ2-4; D not resolved. This CDR3 is 16 amino acids long. V lost 1 base, J lost 0 bases, and 10 bases lay in between. Germline V gene lookup returns CDR1 LNHDA and CDR2 SQIVND (reference sequence). CDR3 coding DNA: TGTGCCAGTAGTATAGTCCCCACAGTAGCCAAAAACATTCAGTACTTC. Translation: CASSIVPTVAKNIQYF.

This clonotype is labeled medium-sized. The chain couples TRBV6-1 to TRBJ1-5, with D possibly being TRBD1 (6 bases). V gave up 5 bases and J gave up 4 bases, with 18 bases separating them. Germline V gives CDR1 MNHNS, CDR2 SASEGT. The CDR3 runs 16 residues. The CDR3 sequence is CASSIRRRGGNQPQHF. CDR3 DNA sequence: TGTGCCAGCAGTATAAGGAGGAGGGGGGGTAATCAGCCCCAGCATTTT.

V gene TRBV24-1 combines with J gene TRBJ2-3; 10 positions agree with TRBD1. This CDR3 has 15 residues. Trimming removed 7 bases from V and 1 base from J; junction bases left unmatched: 4. CDR1 KGHDR and CDR2 SFDVKD come from the germline V gene. The CDR3 sequence: CATSGTGEGTDTQYF. For the CDR3, the DNA is TGTGCCACCAGCGGGACAGGGGAAGGCACAGATACGCAGTATTTT.

This clonotype has only a few counts. This chain joins TRBV6-6 and TRBJ1-1; tentatively, D is TRBD1 (5 bases). There are 13 residues in the CDR3. Deletions cut 8 bases from V and 0 bases from J, with 10 bases between. Germline values: CDR1 MNHNY, CDR2 SVGAGI (reference sequence). This CDR3 reads CASGAGMNTEAFF. DNA for the CDR3: TGTGCCAGCGGCGCAGGGATGAACACTGAAGCTTTCTTT.

This clonotype is classed as large. This CDR3 is CASSFDRNEQYF. CDR3 DNA: TGTGCCAGCAGCTTCGACAGAAACGAGCAGTACTTC. The genes are TRBV11-1 and TRBJ2-7; maybe TRBD1 (5 bases). CDR3 length: 12 amino acids. V gave up 3 bases and J gave up 5 bases, with 8 bases separating them. The V gene's germline CDR1 is SGHAT and CDR2 FQDESV (reference sequence).

On this clonotype itself: With a much larger clone just one base away, this may be a read error. The CDR3 here is CASSLGELNTEAFF. CDR3 DNA: TGTGCCAGCAGCTTAGGAGAGTTGAACACTGAAGCTTTCTTT. The gene calls are TRBV5-5 and TRBJ1-1; D gene unclear. This CDR3 region has 14 residues. Germline values: CDR1 SGHKS, CDR2 YYEKEE (reference sequence). V lost 2 bases, J lost 0 bases, and 8 bases lay in between. Full variable domain (remainder filled in from reference TRBV5-5 and TRBJ1-1): DAGVTQSPTHLIKTRGQQVTLRCSPISGHKSVSWYQQVLGQGPQFIFQYYEKEERGRGNFPDRFSARQFPNYSSELNVNALLLGDSALYLCASSLGELNTEAFFGQGTRLTVV.

This clonotype counts as medium-sized (0.01 to 0.1%). The J gene is TRBJ1-1, the V gene TRBV12-3 or TRBV12-4; weak D call: TRBD1 (6 bases). The CDR3 extends over 16 amino acids. Trimming took 5 bases from V and 0 from J, leaving 16 bases between them. Here the CDR3 reads CASSLPDRPMNTEAFF. CDR3 nucleotides: TGTGCCAGCAGTCTCCCGGACAGACCCATGAACACTGAAGCTTTCTTT.

Concerning this clonotype: This could be a read error, since a much larger clone is one nucleotide away. The chain recombines TRBV6-1 with TRBJ2-2, with D unclear. The CDR3 sequence is 14 residues long. V lost 6 bases, J lost 3 bases, and 11 bases lay in between. Germline V gives CDR1 MNHNS, CDR2 SASEGT. The CDR3 DNA follows: TGTGCCAGCAGGCAGAACCCTGACACCGGGGAGCTGTTTTTT. Protein product: CASRQNPDTGELFF.

This clonotype was seen more than once but under ten times. The rearrangement links TRBV6-5 to TRBJ2-1; the D is unclear. This CDR3 spans 15 amino acids. Germline CDR1 and CDR2: MNHEY and SVGAGI. V was trimmed by 0 bases and J by 5 bases, leaving 11 bases between them. CDR3 nucleotide sequence: TGTGCCAGCAGTTACTCGACCGCACGACACAATGAGCAGTTCTTC. This sequence encodes CASSYSTARHNEQFF.

This chain joins TRBV10-3 and TRBJ2-2; D might be TRBD1 or TRBD2, each matching 5 bases. Germline CDR1 is ENHRY and CDR2 is SYGVKD. Trimming stripped 10 bases from V and 0 bases from J, with 15 bases between. The CDR3 length is 15 residues. The CDR3 protein is CATQWDLSNTGELFF. The CDR3 DNA sequence: TGTGCCACCCAGTGGGACCTCTCGAACACCGGGGAGCTGTTTTTT.

This clonotype has only a few counts. The V and J genes are TRBV7-2 and TRBJ2-5, with D possibly matching TRBD2 (6 bases). The CDR3 contains 15 residues. V was clipped by 4 bases and J by 4 bases, with 16 bases between them. Germline V gene lookup returns CDR1 SGHTA and CDR2 FQGNSA. The CDR3 here is CASSSQLLAGETQYF. CDR3 DNA sequence: TGTGCCAGCAGCTCCCAGCTACTAGCTGGAGAGACCCAGTACTTC.